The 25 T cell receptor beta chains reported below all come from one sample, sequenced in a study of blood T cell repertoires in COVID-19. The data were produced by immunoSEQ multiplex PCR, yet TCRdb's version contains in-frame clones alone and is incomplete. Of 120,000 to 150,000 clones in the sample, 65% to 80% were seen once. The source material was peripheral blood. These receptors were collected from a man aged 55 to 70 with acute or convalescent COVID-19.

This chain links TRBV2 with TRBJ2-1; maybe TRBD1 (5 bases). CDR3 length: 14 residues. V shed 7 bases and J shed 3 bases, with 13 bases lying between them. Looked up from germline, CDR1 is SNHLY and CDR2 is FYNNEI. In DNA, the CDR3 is TGTGCCAGCAAGGGGCCTTGGGTCTACAATGAGCAGTTCTTC. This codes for CASKGPWVYNEQFF.

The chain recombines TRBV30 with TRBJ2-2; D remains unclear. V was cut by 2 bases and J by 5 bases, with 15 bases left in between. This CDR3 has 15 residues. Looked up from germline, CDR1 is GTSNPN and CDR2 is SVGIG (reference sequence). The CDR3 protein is CAWSLPAAVTGELFF. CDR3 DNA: TGTGCCTGGAGTCTTCCGGCCGCGGTGACCGGGGAGCTGTTTTTT. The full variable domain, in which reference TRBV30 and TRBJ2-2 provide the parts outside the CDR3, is SQTIHQWPATLVQPVGSPLSLECTVEGTSNPNLYWYRQAAGRGLQLLFYSVGIGQISSEVPQNLSASRPQDRQFILSSKKLLLSDSGFYLCAWSLPAAVTGELFFGEGSRLTVL.

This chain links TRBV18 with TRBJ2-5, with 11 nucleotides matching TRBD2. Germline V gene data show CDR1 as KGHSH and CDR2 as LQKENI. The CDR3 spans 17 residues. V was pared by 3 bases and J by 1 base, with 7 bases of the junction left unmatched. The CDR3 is CASSPLKGLAGQETQYF. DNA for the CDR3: TGTGCCAGCTCACCTCTCAAAGGACTAGCGGGCCAAGAGACCCAGTACTTC. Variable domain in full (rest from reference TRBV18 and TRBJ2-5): NAGVMQNPRHLVRRRGQEARLRCSPMKGHSHVYWYRQLPEEGLKFMVYLQKENIIDESGMPKERFSAEFPKEGPSILRIQQVVRGDSAAYFCASSPLKGLAGQETQYFGPGTRLLVL.

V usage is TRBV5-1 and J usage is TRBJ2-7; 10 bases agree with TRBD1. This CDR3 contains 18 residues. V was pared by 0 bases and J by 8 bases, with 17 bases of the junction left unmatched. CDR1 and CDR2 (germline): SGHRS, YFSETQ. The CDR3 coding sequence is TGCGCCAGCAGCTTGGCCGAAGGTCGGGACAGGGGCAAAGACCAGCAGTACTTC. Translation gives CASSLAEGRDRGKDQQYF.

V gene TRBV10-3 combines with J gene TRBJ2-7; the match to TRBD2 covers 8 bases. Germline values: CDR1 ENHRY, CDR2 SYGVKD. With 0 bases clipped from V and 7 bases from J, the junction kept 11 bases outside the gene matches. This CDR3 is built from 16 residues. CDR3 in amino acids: CAISESPAGVSAEQYF. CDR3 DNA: TGTGCCATCAGTGAGTCACCAGCGGGGGTCTCAGCTGAGCAGTACTTC.

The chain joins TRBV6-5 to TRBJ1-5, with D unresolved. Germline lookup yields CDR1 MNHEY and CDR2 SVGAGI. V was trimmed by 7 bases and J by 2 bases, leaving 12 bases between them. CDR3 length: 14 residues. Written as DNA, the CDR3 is TGTGCCAGCACCCCCCAGGATGGCAATCAGCCCCAGCATTTT. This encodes CASTPQDGNQPQHF.

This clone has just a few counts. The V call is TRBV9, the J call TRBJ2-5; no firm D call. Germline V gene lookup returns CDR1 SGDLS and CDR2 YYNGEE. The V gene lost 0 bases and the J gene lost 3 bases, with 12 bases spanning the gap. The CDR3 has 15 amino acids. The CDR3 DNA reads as TGTGCCAGCAGCGTAGCTATCACCCAAGAAGAGACCCAGTACTTC. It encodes CASSVAITQEETQYF.

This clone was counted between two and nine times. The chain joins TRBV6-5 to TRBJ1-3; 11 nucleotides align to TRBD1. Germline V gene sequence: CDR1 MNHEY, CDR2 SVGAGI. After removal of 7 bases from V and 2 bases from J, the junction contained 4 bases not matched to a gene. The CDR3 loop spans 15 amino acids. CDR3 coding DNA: TGTGCCAGCAACCCGGGACAGGGGGCTGGAAACACCATATATTTT. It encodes CASNPGQGAGNTIYF.

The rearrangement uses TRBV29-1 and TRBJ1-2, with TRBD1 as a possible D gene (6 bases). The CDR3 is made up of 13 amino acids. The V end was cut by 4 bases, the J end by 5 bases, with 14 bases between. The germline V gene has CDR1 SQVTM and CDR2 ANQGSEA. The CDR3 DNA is TGCAGCGTTGGGGGGACAACCGATTATGGCTACACCTTC. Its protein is CSVGGTTDYGYTF.

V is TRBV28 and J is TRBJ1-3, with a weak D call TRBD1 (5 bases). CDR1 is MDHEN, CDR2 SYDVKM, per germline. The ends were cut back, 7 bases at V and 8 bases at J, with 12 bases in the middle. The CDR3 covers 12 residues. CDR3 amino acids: CASIGGAHTIYF. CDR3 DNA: TGTGCCAGCATCGGGGGAGCACACACCATATATTTT.

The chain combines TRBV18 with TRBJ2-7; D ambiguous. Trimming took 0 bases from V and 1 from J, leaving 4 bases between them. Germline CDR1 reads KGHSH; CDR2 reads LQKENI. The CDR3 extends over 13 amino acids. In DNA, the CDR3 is TGTGCCAGCTCACCACCGGAGTCCTACGAGCAGTACTTC. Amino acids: CASSPPESYEQYF.

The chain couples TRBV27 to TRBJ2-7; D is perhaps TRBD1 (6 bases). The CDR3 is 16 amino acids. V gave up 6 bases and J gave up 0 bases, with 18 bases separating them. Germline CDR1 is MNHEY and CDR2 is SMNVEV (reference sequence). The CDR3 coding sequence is TGTGCCAGCAGCTGGACCAGGGGATCCATCTCCTACGAGCAGTACTTC. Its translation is CASSWTRGSISYEQYF.

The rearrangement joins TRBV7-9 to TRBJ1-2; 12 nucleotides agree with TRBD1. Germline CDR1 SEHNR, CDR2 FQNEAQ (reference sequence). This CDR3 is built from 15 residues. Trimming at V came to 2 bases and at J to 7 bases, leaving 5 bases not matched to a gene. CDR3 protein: CASSLLGQGAGGYTF. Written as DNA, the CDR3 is TGTGCCAGCAGCTTATTGGGACAGGGGGCCGGTGGCTACACCTTC. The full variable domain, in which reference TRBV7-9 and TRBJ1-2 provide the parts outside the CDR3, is DTGVSQNPRHKITKRGQNVTFRCDPISEHNRLYWYRQTLGQGPEFLTYFQNEAQLEKSRLLSDRFSAERPKGSFSTLEIQRTEQGDSAMYLCASSLLGQGAGGYTFGSGTRLTVV.

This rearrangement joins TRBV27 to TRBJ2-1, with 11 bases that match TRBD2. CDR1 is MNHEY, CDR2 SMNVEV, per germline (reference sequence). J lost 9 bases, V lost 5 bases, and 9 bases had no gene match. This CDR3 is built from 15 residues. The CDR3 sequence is CASSLTSGSWSEQFF. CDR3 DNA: TGTGCCAGCAGTCTCACTAGCGGGAGCTGGAGTGAGCAGTTCTTC.

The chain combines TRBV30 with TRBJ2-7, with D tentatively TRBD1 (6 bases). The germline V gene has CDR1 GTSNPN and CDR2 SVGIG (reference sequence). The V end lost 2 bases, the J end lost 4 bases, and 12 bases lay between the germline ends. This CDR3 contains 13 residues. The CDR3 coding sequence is TGTGCCTGGAGTCCGGGACATAATTACGAGCAGTACTTC. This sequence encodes CAWSPGHNYEQYF. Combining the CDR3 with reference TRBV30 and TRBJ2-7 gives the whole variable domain SQTIHQWPATLVQPVGSPLSLECTVEGTSNPNLYWYRQAAGRGLQLLFYSVGIGQISSEVPQNLSASRPQDRQFILSSKKLLLSDSGFYLCAWSPGHNYEQYFGPGTRLTVT.

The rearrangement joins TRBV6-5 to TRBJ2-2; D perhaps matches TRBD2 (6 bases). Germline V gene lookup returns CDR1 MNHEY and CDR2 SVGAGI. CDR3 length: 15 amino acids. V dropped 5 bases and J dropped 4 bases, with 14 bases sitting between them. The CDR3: CASSPRDSPTGELFF. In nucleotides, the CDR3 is TGTGCCAGCAGTCCCCGGGACTCCCCCACCGGGGAGCTGTTTTTT.

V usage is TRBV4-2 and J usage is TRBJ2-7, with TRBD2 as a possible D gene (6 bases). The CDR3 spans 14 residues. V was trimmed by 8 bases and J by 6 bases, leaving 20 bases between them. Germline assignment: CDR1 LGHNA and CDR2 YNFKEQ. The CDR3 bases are TGTGCCAGCGGTTTATGGGGGGAGTACCGCGAGCAGTACTTC. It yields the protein CASGLWGEYREQYF.

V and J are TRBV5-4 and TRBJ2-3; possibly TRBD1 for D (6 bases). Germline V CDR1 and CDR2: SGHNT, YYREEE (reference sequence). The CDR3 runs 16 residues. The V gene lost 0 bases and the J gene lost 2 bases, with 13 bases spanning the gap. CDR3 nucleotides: TGTGCCAGCAGCTTGGCCAGGTCAGGGGCCACAGATACGCAGTATTTT. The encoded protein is CASSLARSGATDTQYF. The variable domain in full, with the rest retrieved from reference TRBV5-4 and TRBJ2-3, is ETGVTQSPTHLIKTRGQQVTLRCSSQSGHNTVSWYQQALGQGPQFIFQYYREEENGRGNFPPRFSGLQFPNYSSELNVNALELDDSALYLCASSLARSGATDTQYFGPGTRLTVL.

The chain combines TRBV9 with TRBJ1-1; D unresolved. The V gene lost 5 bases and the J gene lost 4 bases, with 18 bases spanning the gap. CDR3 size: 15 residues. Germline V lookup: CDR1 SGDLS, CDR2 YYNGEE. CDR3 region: CASSSSTNAGTEAFF. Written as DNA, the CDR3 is TGTGCCAGCAGTAGTAGTACCAATGCTGGCACTGAAGCTTTCTTT.

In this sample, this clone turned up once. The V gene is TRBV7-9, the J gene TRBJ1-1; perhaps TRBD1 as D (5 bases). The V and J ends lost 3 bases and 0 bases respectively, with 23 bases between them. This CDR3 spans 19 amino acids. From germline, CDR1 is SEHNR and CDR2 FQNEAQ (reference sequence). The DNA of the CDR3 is TGTGCCAGCAGCTTTCCGAGGGGAGGGACCCCGGGTTTGAACACTGAAGCTTTCTTT. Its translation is CASSFPRGGTPGLNTEAFF.

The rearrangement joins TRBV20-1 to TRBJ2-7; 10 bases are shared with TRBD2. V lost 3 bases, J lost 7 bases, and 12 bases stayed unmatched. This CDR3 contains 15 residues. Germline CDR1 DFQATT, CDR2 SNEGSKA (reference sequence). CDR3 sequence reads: CSASRPSGRAREQYF. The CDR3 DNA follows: TGCAGTGCTAGTCGCCCCAGCGGGAGGGCCAGGGAGCAGTACTTC.

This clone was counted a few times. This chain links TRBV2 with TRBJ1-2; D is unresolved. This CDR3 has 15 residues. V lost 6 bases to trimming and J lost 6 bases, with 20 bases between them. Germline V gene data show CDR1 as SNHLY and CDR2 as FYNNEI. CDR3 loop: CASSNRAAREDGYTF. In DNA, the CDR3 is TGTGCCAGCAGCAACCGAGCGGCCCGAGAGGATGGCTACACCTTC.

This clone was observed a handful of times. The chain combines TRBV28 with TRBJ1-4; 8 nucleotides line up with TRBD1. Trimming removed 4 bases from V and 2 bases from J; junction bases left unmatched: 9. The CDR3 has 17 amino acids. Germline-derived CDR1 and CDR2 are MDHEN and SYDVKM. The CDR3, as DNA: TGTGCCAGCAGTTCCAATGACAGGGGAGGGACTAATGAAAAACTGTTTTTT. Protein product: CASSSNDRGGTNEKLFF.

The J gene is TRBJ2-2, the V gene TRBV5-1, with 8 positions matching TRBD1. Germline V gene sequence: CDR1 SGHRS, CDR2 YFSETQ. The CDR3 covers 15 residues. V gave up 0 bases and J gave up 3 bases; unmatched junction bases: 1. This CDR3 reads CASSLGDRHTGELFF. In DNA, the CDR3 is TGCGCCAGCAGCTTGGGGGACAGGCACACCGGGGAGCTGTTTTTT.

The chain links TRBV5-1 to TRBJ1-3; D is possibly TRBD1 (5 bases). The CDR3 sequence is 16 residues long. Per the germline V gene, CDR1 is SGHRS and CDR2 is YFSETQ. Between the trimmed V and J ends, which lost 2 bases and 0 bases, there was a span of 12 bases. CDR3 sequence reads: CASSFSDKNSGNTIYF. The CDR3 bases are TGCGCCAGCAGCTTTTCGGACAAGAACTCTGGAAACACCATATATTTT.